The rows below give T cell receptor beta chains drawn from one sample of a study of T cells in Graves' hyperthyroidism and ophthalmopathy. TCRdb independently ran MiXCR on the multiplex PCR reads; one entry per CDR3 protein. This table holds a few hundred thousand distinct CDR3 sequences, 13% found once. Sequencing input: blood. These receptors all stem from a woman under 30 with Graves' hyperthyroidism. The CDR3 runs from the conserved cysteine through the conserved F or W.

v_call	cdr3_length	j_call	cdr3_aa
TRBV10-3	11	TRBJ1-2	CAISTGIGYTF
TRBV27	11	TRBJ1-5	CASSLWGPQHF
TRBV20-1	13	TRBJ1-4	CSASRQSSEKLFF
TRBV6-5	13	TRBJ1-5	CASSYDGNQPQHF
TRBV7-3	15	TRBJ2-2	CASSRQGANTGELFF
TRBV5-6	18	TRBJ1-2	CASSLGRLGGDGNYGYTF
TRBV6-2/TRBV6-3	17	TRBJ2-2	CASRPLGGGMNTGELFF
TRBV6-1	13	TRBJ1-2	CASSEARIYGYTF
TRBV18	15	TRBJ1-2	CASSPLEQGWYGYTF
TRBV11-1	16	TRBJ2-5	CASSLVAGISRETQYF